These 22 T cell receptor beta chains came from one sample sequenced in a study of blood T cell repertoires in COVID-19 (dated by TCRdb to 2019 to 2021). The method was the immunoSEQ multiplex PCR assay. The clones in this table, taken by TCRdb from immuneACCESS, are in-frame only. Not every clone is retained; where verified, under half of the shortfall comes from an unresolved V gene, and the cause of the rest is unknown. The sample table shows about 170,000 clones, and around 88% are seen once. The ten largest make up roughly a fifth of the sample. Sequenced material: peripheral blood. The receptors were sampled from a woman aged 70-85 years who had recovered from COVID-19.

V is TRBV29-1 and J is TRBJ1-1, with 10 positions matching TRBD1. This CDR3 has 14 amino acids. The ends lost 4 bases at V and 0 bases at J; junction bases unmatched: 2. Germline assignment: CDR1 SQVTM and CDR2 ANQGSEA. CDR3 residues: CSVGQGALNTEAFF. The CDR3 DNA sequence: TGCAGCGTTGGACAGGGGGCATTGAACACTGAAGCTTTCTTT.

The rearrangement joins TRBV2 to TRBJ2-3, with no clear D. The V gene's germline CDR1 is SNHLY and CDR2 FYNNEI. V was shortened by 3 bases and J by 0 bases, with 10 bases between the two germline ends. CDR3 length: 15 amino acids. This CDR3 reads CASSERARSTDTQYF. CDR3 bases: TGTGCCAGCAGTGAGAGAGCCCGAAGCACAGATACGCAGTATTTT.

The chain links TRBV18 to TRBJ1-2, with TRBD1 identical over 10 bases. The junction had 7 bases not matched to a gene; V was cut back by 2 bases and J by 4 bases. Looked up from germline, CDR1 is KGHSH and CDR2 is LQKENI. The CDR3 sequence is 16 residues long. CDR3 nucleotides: TGTGCCAGCTCACCAATCGGACAGGGGGTCGGCTATGGCTACACCTTC. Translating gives CASSPIGQGVGYGYTF.

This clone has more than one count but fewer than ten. The CDR3 DNA follows: TGTGCCAGCAGCCTCATGTCGGGCGGGGAGCAGTACTTC. This encodes CASSLMSGGEQYF. V is TRBV12-3 or TRBV12-4 and J is TRBJ2-7; perhaps TRBD2 as D (5 bases). V shed 6 bases and J shed 7 bases, with 16 bases lying between them. This CDR3 is built from 13 residues.

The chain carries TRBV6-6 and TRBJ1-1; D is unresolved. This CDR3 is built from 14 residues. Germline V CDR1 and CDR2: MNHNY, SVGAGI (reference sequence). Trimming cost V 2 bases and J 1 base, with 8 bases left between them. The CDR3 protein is CASSYTGRNTEAFF. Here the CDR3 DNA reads TGTGCCAGCAGTTACACCGGGAGGAACACTGAAGCTTTCTTT.

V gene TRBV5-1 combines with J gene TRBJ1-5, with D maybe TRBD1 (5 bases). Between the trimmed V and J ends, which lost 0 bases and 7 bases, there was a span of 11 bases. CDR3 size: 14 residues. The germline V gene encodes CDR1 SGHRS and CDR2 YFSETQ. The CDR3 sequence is CASSLEGNIQPQHF. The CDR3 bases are TGCGCCAGCAGCTTGGAGGGGAACATCCAGCCCCAGCATTTT.

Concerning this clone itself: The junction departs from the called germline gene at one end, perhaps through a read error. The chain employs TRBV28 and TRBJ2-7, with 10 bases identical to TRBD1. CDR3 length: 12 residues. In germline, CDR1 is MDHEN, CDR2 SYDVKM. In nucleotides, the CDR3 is TGTGCCAGCAAAAACGCCGGGACAGGGGAGGACTTC. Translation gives CASKNAGTGEDF. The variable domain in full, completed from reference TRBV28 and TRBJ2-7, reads DVKVTQSSRYLVKRTGEKVFLECVQDMDHENMFWYRQDPGLGLRLIYFSYDVKMKEKGDIPEGYSVSREKKERFSLILESASTNQTSMYLCASKNAGTGEDFGPGTRLTVT.

The CDR3 loop reads CASSDSFKNTEAFF. CDR3 nucleotide sequence: TGTGCCAGTAGCGACAGTTTTAAGAACACTGAAGCTTTCTTT. The chain uses TRBV19 and TRBJ1-1, with D perhaps TRBD1 (5 bases). V gave up 6 bases and J gave up 1 base, with 12 bases separating them. The germline V gene has CDR1 LNHDA and CDR2 SQIVND (reference sequence). CDR3 length equals 14 residues.

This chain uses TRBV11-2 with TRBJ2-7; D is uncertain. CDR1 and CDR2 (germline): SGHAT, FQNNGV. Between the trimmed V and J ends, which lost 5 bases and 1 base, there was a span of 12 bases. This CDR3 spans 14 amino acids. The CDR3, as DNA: TGTGCCAGCAGCCATCGGAGTGTTTCCTACGAGCAGTACTTC. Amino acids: CASSHRSVSYEQYF.

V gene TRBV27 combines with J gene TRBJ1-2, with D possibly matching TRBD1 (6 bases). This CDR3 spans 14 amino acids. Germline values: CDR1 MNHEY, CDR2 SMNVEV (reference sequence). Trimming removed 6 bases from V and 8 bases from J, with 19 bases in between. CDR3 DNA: TGTGCCAGCAGGGTGACAGGTCCGGCTATGGGCTACACCTTC. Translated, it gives CASRVTGPAMGYTF.

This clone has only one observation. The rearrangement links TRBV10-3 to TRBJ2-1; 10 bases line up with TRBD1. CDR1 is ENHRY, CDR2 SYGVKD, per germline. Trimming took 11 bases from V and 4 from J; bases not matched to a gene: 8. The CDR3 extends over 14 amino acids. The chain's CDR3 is CAAKPGQGYNEQFF. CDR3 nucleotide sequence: TGTGCCGCCAAACCGGGACAGGGGTACAATGAGCAGTTCTTC.

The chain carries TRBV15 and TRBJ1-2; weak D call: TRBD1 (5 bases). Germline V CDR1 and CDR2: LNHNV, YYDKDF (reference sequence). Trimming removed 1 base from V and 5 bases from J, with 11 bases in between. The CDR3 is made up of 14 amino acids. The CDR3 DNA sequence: TGTGCCACCAGCAGAGCGGGGACTGCTTATGGCTACACCTTC. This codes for CATSRAGTAYGYTF.

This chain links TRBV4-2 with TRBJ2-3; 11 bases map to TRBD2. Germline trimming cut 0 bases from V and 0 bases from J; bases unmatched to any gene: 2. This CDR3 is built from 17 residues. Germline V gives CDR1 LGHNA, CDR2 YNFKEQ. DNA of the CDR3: TGTGCCAGCAGCCAAGATGGGACTAGCGGTAGCACAGATACGCAGTATTTT. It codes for CASSQDGTSGSTDTQYF.

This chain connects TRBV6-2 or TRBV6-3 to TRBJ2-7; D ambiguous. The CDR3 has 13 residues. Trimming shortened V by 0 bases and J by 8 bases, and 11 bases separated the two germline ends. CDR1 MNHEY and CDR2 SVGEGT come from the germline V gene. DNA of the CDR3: TGTGCCAGCAGTTACTCGACAAGTACGAAGCAGTACTTC. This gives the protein CASSYSTSTKQYF.

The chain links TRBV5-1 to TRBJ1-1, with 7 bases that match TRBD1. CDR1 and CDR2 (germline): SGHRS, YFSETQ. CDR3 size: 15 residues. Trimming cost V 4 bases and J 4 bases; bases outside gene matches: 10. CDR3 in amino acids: CASSDDRAGGTEAFF. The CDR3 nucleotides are TGCGCCAGCAGCGATGACAGGGCCGGGGGCACTGAAGCTTTCTTT.

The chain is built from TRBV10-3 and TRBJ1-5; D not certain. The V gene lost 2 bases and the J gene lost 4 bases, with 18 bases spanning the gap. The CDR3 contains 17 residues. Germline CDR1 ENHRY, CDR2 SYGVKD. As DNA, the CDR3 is TGTGCCATCAGTGAGCCCCGTATATCAGGTGATAATCAGCCCCAGCATTTT. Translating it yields CAISEPRISGDNQPQHF.

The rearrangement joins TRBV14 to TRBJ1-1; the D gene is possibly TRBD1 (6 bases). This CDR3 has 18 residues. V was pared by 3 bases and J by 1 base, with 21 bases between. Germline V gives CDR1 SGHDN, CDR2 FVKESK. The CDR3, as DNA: TGTGCCAGCAGCCAGGGGGGGGCGAAACGGCTTGCGAACACTGAAGCTTTCTTT. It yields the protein CASSQGGAKRLANTEAFF.

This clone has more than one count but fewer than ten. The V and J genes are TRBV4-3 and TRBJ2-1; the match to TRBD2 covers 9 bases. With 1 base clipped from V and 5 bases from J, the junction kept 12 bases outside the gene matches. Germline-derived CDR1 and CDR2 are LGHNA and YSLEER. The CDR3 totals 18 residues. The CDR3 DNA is TGCGCCAGCAGCCAAGGGGGGGTAGCGGGAGATGGGCACAATGAGCAGTTCTTC. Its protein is CASSQGGVAGDGHNEQFF.

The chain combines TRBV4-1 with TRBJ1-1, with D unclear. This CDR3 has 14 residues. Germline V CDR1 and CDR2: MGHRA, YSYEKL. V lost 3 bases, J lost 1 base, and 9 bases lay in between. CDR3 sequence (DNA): TGCGCCAGCAGCCACCGACGGGAGAACACTGAAGCTTTCTTT. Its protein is CASSHRRENTEAFF.

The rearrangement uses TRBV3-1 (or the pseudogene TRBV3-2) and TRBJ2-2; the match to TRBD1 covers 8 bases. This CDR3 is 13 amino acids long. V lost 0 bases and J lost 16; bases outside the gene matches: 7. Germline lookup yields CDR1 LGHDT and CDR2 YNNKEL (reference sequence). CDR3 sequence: CASSQERGQAGFF. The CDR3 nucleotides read TGTGCCAGCAGCCAAGAACGGGGACAGGCTGGGTTTTTT.

Written as DNA, the CDR3 is TGCGCCAGCAGCCGAAGAGGGACAGGGGGCGGAAAGGCGGGAAACACCATATATTTT. This encodes CASSRRGTGGGKAGNTIYF. The chain employs TRBV5-1 and TRBJ1-3, with TRBD1 matching 12 bases. The CDR3 contains 19 residues. Germline CDR1 SGHRS, CDR2 YFSETQ. V lost 4 bases and J lost 4; bases outside the gene matches: 15.

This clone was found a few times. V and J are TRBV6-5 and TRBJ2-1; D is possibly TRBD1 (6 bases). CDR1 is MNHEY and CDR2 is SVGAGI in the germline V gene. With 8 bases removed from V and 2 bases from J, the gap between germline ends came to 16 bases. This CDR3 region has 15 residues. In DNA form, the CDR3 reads TGTGCCAGCCGCACAGGGATTTTTACCTACAATGAGCAGTTCTTC. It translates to CASRTGIFTYNEQFF.